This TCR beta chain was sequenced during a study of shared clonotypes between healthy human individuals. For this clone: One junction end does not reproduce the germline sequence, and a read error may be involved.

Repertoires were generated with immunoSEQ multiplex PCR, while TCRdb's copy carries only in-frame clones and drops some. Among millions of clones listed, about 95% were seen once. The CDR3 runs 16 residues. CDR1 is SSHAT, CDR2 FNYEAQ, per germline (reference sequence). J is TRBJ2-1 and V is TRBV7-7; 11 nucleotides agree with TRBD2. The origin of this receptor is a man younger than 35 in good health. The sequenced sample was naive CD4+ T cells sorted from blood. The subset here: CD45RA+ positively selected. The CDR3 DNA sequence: TGTGCTAGCAGCAGTACTAGCGGGAGCTCCTACAATGAGCAGTTCTTC. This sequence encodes CASSSTSGSSYNEQFF.